Each of the 29 T cell receptor beta chains below was sequenced from the same sample in a study of blood T cell repertoires in COVID-19. Sequencing used immunoSEQ multiplex PCR; TCRdb keeps in-frame clones, though not all of them. The sample shows about 130,000 clones, over 75% of them seen only once. Material: peripheral blood. The receptors here all came from a man in his thirties or forties with COVID-19, enrolled during active disease.

This chain links TRBV13 with TRBJ2-7; D may be TRBD1 (6 bases). The V gene lost 6 bases and the J gene lost 2 bases, with 20 bases spanning the gap. The CDR3 contains 16 residues. CDR1 is PRHDT and CDR2 is FYEKMQ in the germline V gene (reference sequence). The CDR3 DNA is TGTGCCAGCAGATCAAGCCGGACAGAAACCACCTACGAGCAGTACTTC. Translation gives CASRSSRTETTYEQYF.

The V and J genes are TRBV3-1 (or the pseudogene TRBV3-2) and TRBJ2-7; the match to TRBD1 covers 8 bases. The CDR3 spans 16 residues. V trimming: 0 bases; J trimming: 3 bases; junction bases outside the gene matches: 7. Germline V gives CDR1 LGHDT, CDR2 YNNKEL (reference sequence). The CDR3 protein is CASSQDRRTGIYEQYF. The CDR3 DNA sequence: TGTGCCAGCAGCCAAGATCGGAGGACAGGGATCTACGAGCAGTACTTC.

The table lists this clone with a few counts. The rearrangement joins TRBV19 to TRBJ2-7; TRBD2 is a possible D gene (6 bases). Trimming removed 3 bases from V and 2 bases from J, with 11 bases in between. The CDR3 consists of 14 residues. Germline CDR1 and CDR2: LNHDA and SQIVND (reference sequence). The chain's CDR3 is CASSMGGDPYEQYF. CDR3 DNA: TGTGCCAGTAGTATGGGAGGCGATCCCTACGAGCAGTACTTC.

The rearrangement uses TRBV2 and TRBJ2-2, with a weak D call TRBD1 (5 bases). The CDR3 totals 14 residues. V dropped 9 bases and J dropped 0 bases, with 11 bases sitting between them. Germline assignment: CDR1 SNHLY and CDR2 FYNNEI. The CDR3 bases are TGTGCCAGTCGGGCAGGGACGAACACCGGGGAGCTGTTTTTT. Translating it yields CASRAGTNTGELFF.

The chain couples TRBV7-6 to TRBJ2-5; perhaps TRBD1 as D (6 bases). V was cut by 5 bases and J by 1 base, with 17 bases left in between. This CDR3 is 16 amino acids long. CDR1 is SGHVS, CDR2 FNYEAQ, per germline. CDR3 loop: CASSPLVGAGQETQYF. The CDR3 DNA reads TGTGCCAGCAGCCCTCTGGTGGGGGCAGGCCAAGAGACCCAGTACTTC.

The genes are TRBV4-3 and TRBJ1-5; 11 bases agree with TRBD1. The CDR3 loop spans 15 amino acids. CDR1 LGHNA and CDR2 YSLEER come from the germline V gene. The J segment lost 7 bases and the V segment lost 4 bases, leaving 6 bases of the junction unmatched. The CDR3 coding sequence is TGCGCCAGCAGCCTTGGACAGGGGGCAGGGCAGCCCCAGCATTTT. Protein product: CASSLGQGAGQPQHF.

This sequence joins TRBV28 and TRBJ2-3, with 8 bases fitting TRBD1. V was pared by 2 bases and J by 2 bases, with 3 bases of the junction left unmatched. Germline lookup yields CDR1 MDHEN and CDR2 SYDVKM. The CDR3 has 15 amino acids. The CDR3 coding sequence is TGTGCCAGCAGTTTACCGGACAGGGTCACAGATACGCAGTATTTT. Its protein product is CASSLPDRVTDTQYF.

V gene TRBV18 combines with J gene TRBJ1-1; D is unresolved. From germline, CDR1 is KGHSH and CDR2 LQKENI. This CDR3 region has 13 residues. Trimming pared 2 bases from V and 0 bases from J, leaving 4 bases between. The CDR3 sequence: CASSPGVNTEAFF. For the CDR3, the DNA is TGTGCCAGCTCACCAGGAGTGAACACTGAAGCTTTCTTT.

V usage is TRBV1 and J usage is TRBJ1-2; whether TRBD1, the table's D call, matches the DNA was not checked. TRBV1 is a pseudogene segment. The CDR3 length is 14 residues. In nucleotides, the CDR3 is TGCACCAGCAGCCAAGAGACAGGGGGGCATGGCTACACCTTC. Translation: CTSSQETGGHGYTF.

This clone was counted a few times. The rearrangement links TRBV27 to TRBJ1-6; a weak D match, TRBD1 (5 bases). The CDR3 covers 15 residues. Germline CDR1 and CDR2: MNHEY and SMNVEV (reference sequence). Trimming removed 2 bases at V and 7 bases at J, with 12 bases between. CDR3 sequence: CASSLERGGNSPLHF. The CDR3 DNA is TGTGCCAGCAGTTTAGAGCGGGGGGGAAATTCACCCCTCCACTTT.

The chain uses TRBV7-2 and TRBJ1-5; perhaps TRBD1 as D (6 bases). The CDR3 is 13 residues long. Trimming removed 6 bases from V and 4 bases from J, with 10 bases in between. CDR1 is SGHTA, CDR2 FQGNSA, per germline. The chain's CDR3 is CASRITGNQPQHF. DNA of the CDR3: TGTGCCAGCAGAATAACAGGGAATCAGCCCCAGCATTTT. The full variable domain, in which reference TRBV7-2 and TRBJ1-5 provide the parts outside the CDR3, is GAGVSQSPSNKVTEKGKDVELRCDPISGHTALYWYRQSLGQGLEFLIYFQGNSAPDKSGLPSDRFSAERTGGSVSTLTIQRTQQEDSAVYLCASRITGNQPQHFGDGTRLSIL.

The chain has TRBV19 and TRBJ2-7; D is perhaps TRBD1 (7 bases). CDR3 length equals 16 residues. The germline V gene encodes CDR1 LNHDA and CDR2 SQIVND (reference sequence). V lost 5 bases, J lost 3 bases, and 20 bases lay in between. The CDR3 is CASSLYSGGSHYEQYF. DNA for the CDR3: TGTGCCAGTAGTCTGTATTCAGGGGGGAGTCACTACGAGCAGTACTTC.

The chain is built from TRBV11-3 and TRBJ2-5; the D is unclear. V lost 3 bases and J lost 5, with 10 bases in between. CDR1 and CDR2 from the germline V gene are SGHNT and YENEEA. The CDR3 loop spans 13 amino acids. Written as DNA, the CDR3 is TGTGCCAGCAGCTTGAATCATCGGGAGACCCAGTACTTC. Protein product: CASSLNHRETQYF.

This chain connects TRBV11-1 to TRBJ2-1; the match to TRBD1 covers 7 bases. The CDR3 extends over 16 amino acids. V shed 1 base and J 4 bases; nucleotides not matched to a gene: 7. Per germline, CDR1 SGHAT and CDR2 FQDESV (reference sequence). CDR3 sequence (DNA): TGTGCCAGCAGCTTAGGGATAGGGGGCTTTTACAATGAGCAGTTCTTC. Its protein product is CASSLGIGGFYNEQFF.

V usage is TRBV10-3 and J usage is TRBJ2-7, with 9 nucleotides matching TRBD1. V lost 10 bases, J lost 4 bases, and 5 bases stayed unmatched. The germline V gene has CDR1 ENHRY and CDR2 SYGVKD. This CDR3 is built from 12 residues. The CDR3 region is CATRDRVYEQYF. The DNA for the CDR3 is TGTGCCACCCGGGACAGGGTGTACGAGCAGTACTTC.

The chain joins TRBV9 to TRBJ1-1; D is possibly TRBD1 (5 bases). Germline V lookup: CDR1 SGDLS, CDR2 YYNGEE. Trimming took 3 bases from V and 5 from J, leaving 14 bases between them. The CDR3 has 14 amino acids. CDR3 DNA sequence: TGTGCCAGCAGCGCCAGGGATCAGGTAACTGAAGCTTTCTTT. It specifies CASSARDQVTEAFF.

The V call is TRBV24-1, the J call TRBJ2-7, with TRBD1 matching over 10 bases. CDR3 length: 15 residues. The germline CDR1 and CDR2 sequences are KGHDR and SFDVKD. J was trimmed by 3 bases and V by 0 bases; bases with no gene match: 1. The CDR3 spells CATSDLWTGGYEQYF. The CDR3 DNA follows: TGTGCCACCAGTGATTTGTGGACAGGGGGCTACGAGCAGTACTTC.

The V call is TRBV4-1, the J call TRBJ2-3; 11 bases map to TRBD2. J was trimmed by 4 bases and V by 4 bases; bases with no gene match: 10. The CDR3 has 17 amino acids. The germline V gene encodes CDR1 MGHRA and CDR2 YSYEKL. The CDR3 region is CASSPNHLAGGADTQYF. The CDR3, as DNA: TGCGCCAGCAGCCCGAACCATCTAGCGGGGGGCGCAGATACGCAGTATTTT.

The chain employs TRBV4-1 and TRBJ1-2; tentatively, D is TRBD1 (5 bases). Trimming took off 4 bases at V and 4 bases at J, with 10 bases between the two ends. The CDR3 runs to 13 residues. From germline, CDR1 is MGHRA and CDR2 YSYEKL. The CDR3 loop is CASSLDSPYGYTF. The CDR3, as DNA: TGCGCCAGCAGCCTCGACAGCCCCTATGGCTACACCTTC.

The chain uses TRBV12-3 or TRBV12-4 and TRBJ1-6, with 10 bases matching TRBD1. V gave up 7 bases and J gave up 11 bases; unmatched junction bases: 5. The CDR3 is made up of 13 amino acids. CDR3: CASTRGQGTPLHF. Here the CDR3 DNA reads TGTGCCAGCACCCGGGGACAGGGGACACCCCTCCACTTT.

This clone appeared a single time. The chain is built from TRBV9 and TRBJ1-2; 11 bases fit TRBD1. This CDR3 is built from 17 residues. V shed 3 bases and J 6 bases; nucleotides not matched to a gene: 13. CDR1 and CDR2 (germline): SGDLS, YYNGEE. The CDR3 is CASSAPGTGGGSDGYTF. The CDR3 DNA is TGTGCCAGCAGCGCACCCGGGACAGGGGGGGGGTCTGATGGCTACACCTTC.

This clone was recorded once. This chain joins TRBV4-2 and TRBJ1-6, with a tentative D call TRBD1 (6 bases). Germline CDR1 LGHNA, CDR2 YNFKEQ. The CDR3 is 16 residues long. With 4 bases removed from V and 5 bases from J, the gap between germline ends came to 15 bases. The CDR3 reads CASSPPGENHNSPLHF. The CDR3, as DNA: TGTGCCAGCAGCCCGCCAGGGGAGAATCATAATTCACCCCTCCACTTT.

This sequence joins TRBV24-1 and TRBJ2-5; 8 bases map to TRBD1. The CDR3 extends over 12 amino acids. From germline, CDR1 is KGHDR and CDR2 SFDVKD. Unmatched junction bases numbered 1, after V lost 7 bases and J lost 4 bases. The CDR3 DNA follows: TGTGCCACCAGGGACAGGGTAGAGACCCAGTACTTC. Translating it yields CATRDRVETQYF.

This rearrangement joins TRBV15 to TRBJ1-6, with D possibly TRBD1 on 6 matching bases. In germline, CDR1 is LNHNV, CDR2 YYDKDF (reference sequence). CDR3 length: 16 residues. V gave up 0 bases and J gave up 10 bases, with 16 bases separating them. The DNA for the CDR3 is TGTGCCACCAGCAGAGATCGGGTCAGGGGAGGGTCACCCCTCCACTTT. It is translated as CATSRDRVRGGSPLHF.

Here the CDR3 reads CSVEDNRGWETQYF. The CDR3 nucleotides are TGCAGCGTTGAAGATAATAGGGGATGGGAGACCCAGTACTTC. This chain links TRBV29-1 with TRBJ2-5; D might be TRBD1 (5 bases). Germline lookup yields CDR1 SQVTM and CDR2 ANQGSEA. V was shortened by 0 bases and J by 5 bases, with 13 bases between the two germline ends. The CDR3 covers 14 residues.

The V call is TRBV6-2 or TRBV6-3, the J call TRBJ1-2; D remains unclear. Germline lookup yields CDR1 MNHEY and CDR2 SVGEGT. This CDR3 comprises 14 residues. The V gene lost 6 bases and the J gene lost 3 bases, with 14 bases spanning the gap. This chain's CDR3 is CASSESGSHYGYTF. Written as DNA, the CDR3 is TGTGCCAGCAGCGAATCCGGGTCTCACTATGGCTACACCTTC.

The V gene is TRBV6-5, the J gene TRBJ2-7, with 8 bases lining up with TRBD2. The CDR3 runs 15 residues. Germline assignment: CDR1 MNHEY and CDR2 SVGAGI. The V segment lost 7 bases and the J segment 0 bases; nucleotides outside the gene matches: 8. The CDR3 coding sequence is TGTGCCAGCACAGAAGGTAGCGGGGACTCCTACGAGCAGTACTTC. Its protein product is CASTEGSGDSYEQYF.

This clone was seen only a few times. The chain is built from TRBV11-2 and TRBJ2-3; a weak D match, TRBD2 (5 bases). The V and J ends lost 5 bases and 3 bases respectively, with 12 bases between them. The CDR3 sequence is 14 residues long. Germline CDR1 and CDR2: SGHAT and FQNNGV. CDR3 residues: CASSPAANTDTQYF. The CDR3 DNA follows: TGTGCCAGCAGCCCAGCGGCGAATACAGATACGCAGTATTTT.

V usage is TRBV11-3 and J usage is TRBJ1-2; TRBD1 aligns across 10 bases. The V gene's germline CDR1 is SGHNT and CDR2 YENEEA. With V trimmed by 5 bases and J by 5 bases, 2 bases remained unmatched. There are 13 residues in the CDR3. For the CDR3, the DNA is TGTGCCAGCAGCCTGGGACAGGGGTATGGCTACACCTTC. Encoded protein: CASSLGQGYGYTF.